This T cell receptor (beta chain) was recorded in a study of post-analysis software for immune sequencing data. Study conclusions and caveats: In patients, about five TRBV segments were more frequent than in controls, with TRBV5-6, TRBV5-1 and TRBV20-1 among them. Batch-mates among the samples co-clustered strongly by F measure.

Unique molecular identifiers were present in the TCR beta cDNA libraries. TCRdb fed the PCR reads into MiXCR, producing one record per CDR3 protein. The sample shows a few hundred thousand distinct CDR3 sequences, more than 30% of them seen only once. The ends were cut back, 0 bases at V and 6 bases at J, with 21 bases in the middle. Germline V CDR1 and CDR2: ENHRY, SYGVKD. The CDR3 totals 18 residues. As regards this clonotype: The antigen remains unidentified.

This TCR came from a girl aged 2 to 10 with multiple sclerosis. Sequenced input: blood. The chain combines TRBV10-3 with TRBJ2-1; D is perhaps TRBD2 (5 bases). The chain's CDR3 is CAISESNPGVRNGNEQFF. The CDR3 nucleotides are TGTGCCATCAGTGAGTCAAATCCCGGGGTTCGCAATGGCAATGAGCAGTTCTTC.